A single sample gave rise to the 21 T cell receptor beta chains below, sequenced in a study of blood T cell repertoires in COVID-19. Profiled with immunoSEQ multiplex PCR; TCRdb holds only in-frame clones, not every one. The sample has some 390,000 clones; 75% to 90% are singletons. What was sequenced was peripheral blood. These receptors came from a woman aged 40 to 50 with COVID-19, enrolled during active disease.

The V gene is TRBV5-6, the J gene TRBJ2-3; 9 bases map to TRBD2. V was pared by 2 bases and J by 3 bases, with 1 base of the junction left unmatched. The CDR3 totals 14 residues. Germline V CDR1 and CDR2: SGHDT, YYEEEE. Here the CDR3 reads CASSLAGGTDTQYF. CDR3 nucleotides: TGTGCCAGCAGCTTAGCGGGGGGTACAGATACGCAGTATTTT.

A single count supports this clone. The chain uses TRBV27 and TRBJ1-1; the match to TRBD1 covers 8 bases. This CDR3 is built from 18 residues. CDR1 is MNHEY, CDR2 SMNVEV, per germline (reference sequence). The ends lost 1 base at V and 5 bases at J; junction bases unmatched: 15. Here the CDR3 reads CASSLFGLSGGIRTEAFF. CDR3 coding DNA: TGTGCCAGCAGTTTATTTGGTTTGTCAGGGGGCATTAGGACTGAAGCTTTCTTT.

Turning to this clone: Other nucleotide sequences from this sample produce the same CDR3. The CDR3: CASRSTYEQYF. The CDR3 region has the DNA TGTGCCAGCCGGAGCACCTACGAGCAGTACTTC. V gene TRBV28 combines with J gene TRBJ2-7; no definite D call. Trimming pared 8 bases from V and 2 bases from J, leaving 7 bases between. The germline CDR1 and CDR2 sequences are MDHEN and SYDVKM. The CDR3 has 11 amino acids.

The gene calls are TRBV5-6 and TRBJ1-1; no definite D call. The V gene lost 4 bases and the J gene lost 1 base, with 14 bases spanning the gap. The germline CDR1 and CDR2 sequences are SGHDT and YYEEEE. This CDR3 is 15 amino acids long. The CDR3 here is CASSGNGRGNTEAFF. The CDR3 DNA reads as TGTGCCAGCAGCGGTAACGGTCGTGGGAACACTGAAGCTTTCTTT.

The CDR3 loop is CASSQLTGADGELFF. Here the CDR3 DNA reads TGCGCCAGCAGTCAATTGACAGGGGCGGACGGGGAGCTGTTTTTT. This chain connects TRBV23-1 to TRBJ2-2; 8 bases align to TRBD1. TRBV23-1 has ORF status, its function being uncertain. V shed 1 base and J 7 bases; nucleotides not matched to a gene: 5. The CDR3 contains 15 residues.

The chain is built from TRBV28 and TRBJ1-2; maybe TRBD1 (5 bases). This CDR3 has 15 amino acids. Trimming removed 5 bases from V and 8 bases from J, with 21 bases in between. The V gene's germline CDR1 is MDHEN and CDR2 SYDVKM. The CDR3 here is CASSLRIGESGGYTF. In nucleotides, the CDR3 is TGTGCCAGCAGTCTTAGGATAGGGGAATCGGGCGGCTACACCTTC.

The genes are TRBV19 and TRBJ2-1; D is undetermined. The length of the CDR3 is 12 residues. Germline assignment: CDR1 LNHDA and CDR2 SQIVND (reference sequence). Trimming took 1 base from V and 9 from J, leaving 7 bases between them. The CDR3 here is CASSIGLVEQFF. The CDR3 DNA follows: TGTGCCAGTAGTATAGGACTGGTTGAGCAGTTCTTC.

The table lists this clone with a count of one. This chain uses TRBV6-2 or TRBV6-3 with TRBJ2-1; 9 nucleotides align to TRBD2. The CDR3 is 15 residues long. Looked up from germline, CDR1 is MNHEY and CDR2 is SVGEGT. The J segment lost 4 bases and the V segment lost 5 bases, leaving 6 bases of the junction unmatched. The CDR3 protein is CASSGGTSLYNEQFF. As DNA, the CDR3 is TGTGCCAGCAGTGGAGGGACTAGCCTTTACAATGAGCAGTTCTTC.

J is TRBJ2-1 and V is TRBV27, with D possibly matching TRBD2 (6 bases). V shed 6 bases and J shed 0 bases, with 12 bases lying between them. Germline V gene lookup returns CDR1 MNHEY and CDR2 SMNVEV (reference sequence). This CDR3 comprises 15 residues. CDR3 nucleotide sequence: TGTGCCAGCAGACACGGGGGAAGCTCCTACAATGAGCAGTTCTTC. It translates to CASRHGGSSYNEQFF.

V and J are TRBV6-2 or TRBV6-3 and TRBJ2-1; possible D gene TRBD1, 5 bases. Looked up from germline, CDR1 is MNHEY and CDR2 is SVGEGT. The CDR3 has 14 residues. V shed 4 bases and J shed 9 bases, with 16 bases lying between them. The CDR3 loop is CASSSGFSESEQFF. CDR3 in DNA: TGTGCCAGCAGTTCAGGGTTCAGTGAGTCTGAGCAGTTCTTC.

This rearrangement joins TRBV28 to TRBJ1-1; TRBD1 matches at 9 bases. The CDR3 length is 16 residues. Germline loops: CDR1 MDHEN, CDR2 SYDVKM. J gave up 0 bases and V 5 bases, and 7 bases lay outside the gene matches. The CDR3 DNA is TGTGCCAGCAGTCGTTACAGGGGGCGTATGAACACTGAAGCTTTCTTT. Protein product: CASSRYRGRMNTEAFF. Full variable domain (missing parts from reference TRBV28 and TRBJ1-1): DVKVTQSSRYLVKRTGEKVFLECVQDMDHENMFWYRQDPGLGLRLIYFSYDVKMKEKGDIPEGYSVSREKKERFSLILESASTNQTSMYLCASSRYRGRMNTEAFFGQGTRLTVV.

V and J are TRBV7-8 and TRBJ2-7; weak D call: TRBD2 (5 bases). Germline-derived CDR1 and CDR2 are SGHVS and FQNEAQ. V was pared by 0 bases and J by 0 bases, with 15 bases between. The CDR3 covers 17 residues. CDR3 coding DNA: TGTGCCAGCAGCTTAGCGCTTCTAGCTGGGCCCTCCTACGAGCAGTACTTC. It is translated as CASSLALLAGPSYEQYF.

V usage is TRBV7-2 and J usage is TRBJ1-2; 9 nucleotides match TRBD1. Germline CDR1 and CDR2: SGHTA and FQGNSA. The CDR3 sequence is 14 residues long. Trimming removed 6 bases from V and 2 bases from J; junction bases left unmatched: 4. The CDR3 nucleotides are TGTGCCAGCAGGCCCGGGACAGGGAACTATGGCTACACCTTC. Residues: CASRPGTGNYGYTF.

The CDR3 nucleotides read TGTGCCAGCAGTGTACAGGGGCGGGATGAAAAACTGTTTTTT. It yields the protein CASSVQGRDEKLFF. The chain joins TRBV2 to TRBJ1-4; 7 bases fit TRBD1. There are 14 residues in the CDR3. Germline assignment: CDR1 SNHLY and CDR2 FYNNEI. With 4 bases clipped from V and 6 bases from J, the junction kept 5 bases outside the gene matches. The variable domain in full, with the rest retrieved from reference TRBV2 and TRBJ1-4, is EPEVTQTPSHQVTQMGQEVILRCVPISNHLYFYWYRQILGQKVEFLVSFYNNEISEKSEIFDDQFSVERPDGSNFTLKIRSTKLEDSAMYFCASSVQGRDEKLFFGSGTQLSVL.

This rearrangement joins TRBV19 to TRBJ1-6; the D is unclear. There are 15 residues in the CDR3. Germline CDR1 is LNHDA and CDR2 is SQIVND (reference sequence). The V end was cut by 0 bases, the J end by 6 bases, with 9 bases between. CDR3 sequence (DNA): TGTGCCAGTAGTATAGAGTCCTCGGGTAATTCACCCCTCCACTTT. It codes for CASSIESSGNSPLHF.

This chain uses TRBV18 with TRBJ1-3; no clear D. V lost 2 bases to trimming and J lost 8 bases, with 10 bases between them. CDR3 length equals 13 residues. The germline V gene encodes CDR1 KGHSH and CDR2 LQKENI. The CDR3 sequence is CASSPNPADTIYF. The CDR3 nucleotides read TGTGCCAGCTCACCAAATCCGGCGGACACCATATATTTT.

This clone rates as medium-sized (0.01 to 0.1%). This chain connects TRBV19 to TRBJ1-1; D is unclear. Between the trimmed V and J ends, which lost 5 bases and 5 bases, there was a span of 12 bases. This CDR3 has 13 residues. Germline V lookup: CDR1 LNHDA, CDR2 SQIVND (reference sequence). For the CDR3, the DNA is TGTGCCAGTAGTTTATTTGGGAGGACTGAAGCTTTCTTT. Its translation is CASSLFGRTEAFF.

This chain links TRBV28 with TRBJ2-4, with 8 bases fitting TRBD1. The CDR3 length is 15 residues. V lost 2 bases and J lost 8; bases outside the gene matches: 8. CDR1 is MDHEN and CDR2 is SYDVKM in the germline V gene. CDR3 coding DNA: TGTGCCAGCAGTTTACCCGGGACAGGCGGGGACATTCAGTACTTC. The encoded protein is CASSLPGTGGDIQYF.

The chain links TRBV6-5 to TRBJ1-5; no definite D call. The V and J ends lost 7 bases and 5 bases respectively, with 12 bases between them. Per the germline V gene, CDR1 is MNHEY and CDR2 is SVGAGI. The CDR3 extends over 13 amino acids. The CDR3 is CASTLKVDQPQHF. DNA of the CDR3: TGTGCCAGCACTCTCAAAGTAGATCAGCCCCAGCATTTT.

The genes are TRBV7-2 and TRBJ1-5; D may be TRBD1 (5 bases). Trimming removed 2 bases at V and 5 bases at J, with 7 bases between. CDR1 SGHTA and CDR2 FQGNSA come from the germline V gene. CDR3 length: 13 residues. CDR3: CASSLQGDQPQHF. CDR3 nucleotide sequence: TGTGCCAGCAGCTTACAGGGTGATCAGCCCCAGCATTTT.

The V call is TRBV7-2, the J call TRBJ1-2; TRBD1 aligns across 8 bases. The CDR3 is 15 amino acids. CDR1 and CDR2 from the germline V gene are SGHTA and FQGNSA. V lost 3 bases to trimming and J lost 5 bases; unmatched junction nucleotides: 8. The CDR3 DNA sequence: TGTGCCAGCAGCTTTACGACAGGGGCAGGATATGGCTACACCTTC. Its translation is CASSFTTGAGYGYTF.